This T cell receptor beta chain emerged from a study of shared clonotypes between healthy human individuals. On this clone: What it recognizes is unknown.

Produced via immunoSEQ multiplex PCR; TCRdb's table is partial and in-frame only. This sample carries about 550,000 clones, roughly 95% of them seen once, and the ten largest clones take 0.11%. Naivety among CD8 cells was defined by CD45RO negativity and positive CCR7 selection, thereby excluding terminally differentiated effector memory CD45RA+ cells. Broader study findings: The authors sampled blood alone, and tissue repertoires likely differ. Depth of sequencing was expected to influence donor clonotype sharing. For naive CD4 cells, 4.5% to 6.5% of clonotypes were shared across a few donors. Generation probabilities were higher for clonotypes shared across all four sorted-subset donors than for unshared ones.

The sample consisted of naive CD8+ T cells sorted from blood. This sequence originates from a woman aged 25 to 39 in good health.

Here the CDR3 DNA reads TGTGCCAGCAGCGCGGACAGTGCTAGCACAGATACGCAGTATTTT. Its protein product is CASSADSASTDTQYF. J is TRBJ2-3 and V is TRBV9; D possibly corresponds to TRBD1 (6 bases). This CDR3 spans 15 amino acids. Trimming shortened V by 3 bases and J by 0 bases, and 11 bases separated the two germline ends. CDR1 SGDLS and CDR2 YYNGEE come from the germline V gene.